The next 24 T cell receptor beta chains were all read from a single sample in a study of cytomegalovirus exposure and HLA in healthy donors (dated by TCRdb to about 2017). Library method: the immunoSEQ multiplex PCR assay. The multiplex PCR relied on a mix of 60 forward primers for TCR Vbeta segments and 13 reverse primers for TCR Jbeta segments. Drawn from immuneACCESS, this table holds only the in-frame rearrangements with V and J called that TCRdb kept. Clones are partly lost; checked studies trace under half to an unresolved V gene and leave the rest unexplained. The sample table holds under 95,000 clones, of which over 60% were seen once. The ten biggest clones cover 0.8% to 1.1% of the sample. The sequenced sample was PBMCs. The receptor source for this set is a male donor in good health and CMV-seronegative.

CDR3 coding DNA: TGTGCCAGCAGCTTTGATGTGGCGCGGGGCACTGAAGCTTTCTTT. It yields the protein CASSFDVARGTEAFF. The rearrangement joins TRBV7-2 to TRBJ1-1; D remains ambiguous. Deletions cut 3 bases from V and 4 bases from J, with 15 bases between. The CDR3 has 15 residues. Looked up from germline, CDR1 is SGHTA and CDR2 is FQGNSA.

The CDR3 region is CASMSFQGPHTTNEKLFF. CDR3 nucleotides: TGTGCCAGCATGAGCTTTCAGGGCCCTCACACAACTAATGAAAAACTGTTTTTT. The chain is built from TRBV27 and TRBJ1-4; tentative D call: TRBD1 (5 bases). Between the trimmed V and J ends, which lost 7 bases and 0 bases, there was a span of 21 bases. This CDR3 region has 18 residues. Germline V gene data show CDR1 as MNHEY and CDR2 as SMNVEV (reference sequence).

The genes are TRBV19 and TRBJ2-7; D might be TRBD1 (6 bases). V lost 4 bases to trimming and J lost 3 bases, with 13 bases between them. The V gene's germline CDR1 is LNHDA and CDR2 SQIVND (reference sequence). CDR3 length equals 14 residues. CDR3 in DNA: TGTGCCAGTAGTAGGGAGACAGGAGTCTACGAGCAGTACTTC. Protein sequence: CASSRETGVYEQYF.

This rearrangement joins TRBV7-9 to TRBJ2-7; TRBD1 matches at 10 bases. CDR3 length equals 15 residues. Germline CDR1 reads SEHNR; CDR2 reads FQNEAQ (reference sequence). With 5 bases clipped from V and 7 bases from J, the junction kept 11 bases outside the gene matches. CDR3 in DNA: TGTGCCAGCAGCAACCGCCGGGACAGGGGAGGGGAGCAGTACTTC. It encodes CASSNRRDRGGEQYF.

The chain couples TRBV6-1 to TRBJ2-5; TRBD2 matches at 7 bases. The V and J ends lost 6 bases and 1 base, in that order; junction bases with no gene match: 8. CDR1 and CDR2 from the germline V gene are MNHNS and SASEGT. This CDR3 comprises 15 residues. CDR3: CASSKLRGVQETQYF. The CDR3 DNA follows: TGTGCCAGCAGCAAGCTTCGGGGGGTCCAAGAGACCCAGTACTTC.

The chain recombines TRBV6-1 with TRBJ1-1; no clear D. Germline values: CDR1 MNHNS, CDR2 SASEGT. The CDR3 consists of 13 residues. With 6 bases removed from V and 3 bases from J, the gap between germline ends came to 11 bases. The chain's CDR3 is CASRPQAYTEAFF. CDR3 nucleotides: TGTGCCAGCAGGCCTCAGGCCTACACTGAAGCTTTCTTT.

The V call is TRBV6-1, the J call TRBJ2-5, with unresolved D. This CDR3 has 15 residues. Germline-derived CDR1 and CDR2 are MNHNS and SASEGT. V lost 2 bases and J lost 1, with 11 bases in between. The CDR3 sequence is CASSERSGGQETQYF. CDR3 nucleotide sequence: TGTGCCAGCAGTGAAAGGTCCGGCGGCCAAGAGACCCAGTACTTC.

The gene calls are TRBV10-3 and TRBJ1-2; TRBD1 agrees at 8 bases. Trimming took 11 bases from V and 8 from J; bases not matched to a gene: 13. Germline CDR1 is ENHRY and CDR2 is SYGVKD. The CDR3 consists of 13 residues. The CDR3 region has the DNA TGTGCCGTACGGGACAGGCCCCCTGTGGGCTACACCTTC. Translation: CAVRDRPPVGYTF.

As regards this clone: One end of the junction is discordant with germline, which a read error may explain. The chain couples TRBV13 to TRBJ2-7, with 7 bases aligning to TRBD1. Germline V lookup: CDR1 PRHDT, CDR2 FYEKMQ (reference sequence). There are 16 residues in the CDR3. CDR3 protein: CASSSGQAESSYELYF. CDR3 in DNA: TGTGCCAGCAGCTCCGGACAGGCGGAAAGTTCCTACGAGCTGTACTTC.

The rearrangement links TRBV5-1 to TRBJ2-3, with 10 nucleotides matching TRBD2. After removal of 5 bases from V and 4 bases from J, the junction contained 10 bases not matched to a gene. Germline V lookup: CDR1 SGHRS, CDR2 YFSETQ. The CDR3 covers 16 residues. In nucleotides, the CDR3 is TGCGCCAGCAGTGAATTAAGCGGGAGGGCCTCAGATACGCAGTATTTT. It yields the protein CASSELSGRASDTQYF.

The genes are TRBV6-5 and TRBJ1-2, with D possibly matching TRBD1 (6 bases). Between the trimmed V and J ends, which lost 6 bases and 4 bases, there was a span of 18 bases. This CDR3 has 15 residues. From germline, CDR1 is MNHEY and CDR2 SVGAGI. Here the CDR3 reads CASSRVTGTPYGYTF. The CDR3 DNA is TGTGCCAGCAGCCGAGTTACCGGGACACCCTATGGCTACACCTTC.

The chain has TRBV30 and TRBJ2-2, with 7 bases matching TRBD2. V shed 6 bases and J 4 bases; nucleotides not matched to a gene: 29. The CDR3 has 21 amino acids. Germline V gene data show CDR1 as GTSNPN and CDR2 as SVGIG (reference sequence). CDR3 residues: CACPVWGLFGGRVSSTGELFF. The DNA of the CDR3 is TGTGCCTGCCCCGTCTGGGGCCTCTTTGGCGGGAGAGTCAGCAGCACCGGGGAGCTGTTTTTT.

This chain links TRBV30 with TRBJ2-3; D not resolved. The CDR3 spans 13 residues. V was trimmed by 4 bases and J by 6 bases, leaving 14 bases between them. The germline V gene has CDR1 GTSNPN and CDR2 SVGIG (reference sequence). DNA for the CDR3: TGTGCCTGGAATGAAGAAGTTCGGGATACGCAGTATTTT. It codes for CAWNEEVRDTQYF.

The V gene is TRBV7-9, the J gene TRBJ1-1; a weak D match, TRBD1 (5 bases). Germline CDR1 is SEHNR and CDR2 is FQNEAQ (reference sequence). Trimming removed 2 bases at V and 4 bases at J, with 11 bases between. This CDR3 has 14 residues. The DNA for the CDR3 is TGTGCCAGCAGCTTAATGGGGGGTGGCACTGAAGCTTTCTTT. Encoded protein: CASSLMGGGTEAFF.

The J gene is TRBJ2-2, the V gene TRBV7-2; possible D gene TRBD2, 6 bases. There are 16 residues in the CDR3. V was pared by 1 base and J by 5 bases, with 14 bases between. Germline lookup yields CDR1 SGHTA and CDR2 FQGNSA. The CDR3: CASSLVGGDLTGELFF. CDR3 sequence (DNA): TGTGCCAGCAGCTTAGTGGGGGGAGATCTAACCGGGGAGCTGTTTTTT.

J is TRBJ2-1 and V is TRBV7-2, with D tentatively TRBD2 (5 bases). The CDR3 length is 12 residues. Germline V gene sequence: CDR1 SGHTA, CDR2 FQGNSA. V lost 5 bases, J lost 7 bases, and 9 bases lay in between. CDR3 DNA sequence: TGTGCCAGCAGCGTGAGCGGTAATGAGCAGTTCTTC. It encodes CASSVSGNEQFF. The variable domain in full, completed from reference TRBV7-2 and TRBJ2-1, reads GAGVSQSPSNKVTEKGKDVELRCDPISGHTALYWYRQSLGQGLEFLIYFQGNSAPDKSGLPSDRFSAERTGGSVSTLTIQRTQQEDSAVYLCASSVSGNEQFFGPGTRLTVL.

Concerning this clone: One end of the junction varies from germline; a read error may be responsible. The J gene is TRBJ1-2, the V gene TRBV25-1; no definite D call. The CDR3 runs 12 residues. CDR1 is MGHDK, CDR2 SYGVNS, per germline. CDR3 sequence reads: CASSFTNYGYPF. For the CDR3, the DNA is TGTGCCAGCAGTTTTACCAACTATGGCTACCCCTTC.

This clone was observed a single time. Here the CDR3 DNA reads TGTGCCAGCAGCTTAGGCAGGGTTCGGGGACAGTCCTTTTACGAGCAGTACTTC. Its protein is CASSLGRVRGQSFYEQYF. V gene TRBV11-2 combines with J gene TRBJ2-7; 7 nucleotides agree with TRBD1. CDR3 length: 18 amino acids. The V segment lost 1 base and the J segment 4 bases; nucleotides outside the gene matches: 16. CDR1 and CDR2 (germline): SGHAT, FQNNGV. Full variable domain (rest looked up from reference TRBV11-2 and TRBJ2-7): EAGVAQSPRYKIIEKRQSVAFWCNPISGHATLYWYQQILGQGPKLLIQFQNNGVVDDSQLPKDRFSAERLKGVDSTLKIQPAKLEDSAVYLCASSLGRVRGQSFYEQYFGPGTRLTVT.

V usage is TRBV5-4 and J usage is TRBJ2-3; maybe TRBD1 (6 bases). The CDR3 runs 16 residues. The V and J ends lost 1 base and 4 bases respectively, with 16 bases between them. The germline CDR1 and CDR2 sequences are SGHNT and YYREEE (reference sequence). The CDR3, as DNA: TGTGCCAGCAGCTTGCAGGGACACCCGCGGGCAGATACGCAGTATTTT. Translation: CASSLQGHPRADTQYF.

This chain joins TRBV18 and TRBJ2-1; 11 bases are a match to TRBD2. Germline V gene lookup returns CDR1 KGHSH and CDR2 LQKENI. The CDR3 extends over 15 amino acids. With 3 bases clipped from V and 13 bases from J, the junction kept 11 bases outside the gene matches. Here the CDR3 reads CASSPGTSGDGVQFF. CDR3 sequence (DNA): TGTGCCAGCTCACCGGGGACTAGCGGTGACGGAGTACAGTTCTTC.

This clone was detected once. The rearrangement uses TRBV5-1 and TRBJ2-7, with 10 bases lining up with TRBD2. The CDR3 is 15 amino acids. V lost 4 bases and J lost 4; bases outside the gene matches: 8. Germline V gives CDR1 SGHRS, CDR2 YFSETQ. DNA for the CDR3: TGCGCCAGCAGCCCTTTGGCTAGCGGGGGATACGAGCAGTACTTC. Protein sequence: CASSPLASGGYEQYF. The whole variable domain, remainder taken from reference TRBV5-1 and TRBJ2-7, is KAGVTQTPRYLIKTRGQQVTLSCSPISGHRSVSWYQQTPGQGLQFLFEYFSETQRNKGNFPGRFSGRQFSNSRSEMNVSTLELGDSALYLCASSPLASGGYEQYFGPGTRLTVT.

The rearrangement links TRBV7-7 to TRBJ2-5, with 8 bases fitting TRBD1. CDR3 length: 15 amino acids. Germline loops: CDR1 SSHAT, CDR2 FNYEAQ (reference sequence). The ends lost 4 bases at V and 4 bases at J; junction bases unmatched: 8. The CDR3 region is CASSSQTGQGETQYF. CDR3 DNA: TGTGCCAGCAGCTCACAAACCGGACAGGGAGAGACCCAGTACTTC.

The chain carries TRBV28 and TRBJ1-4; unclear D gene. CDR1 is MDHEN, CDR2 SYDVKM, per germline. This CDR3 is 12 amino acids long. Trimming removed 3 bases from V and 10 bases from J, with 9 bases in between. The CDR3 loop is CASSLSLGKLFF. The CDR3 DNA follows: TGTGCCAGCAGTTTGTCGCTCGGAAAACTGTTTTTT.

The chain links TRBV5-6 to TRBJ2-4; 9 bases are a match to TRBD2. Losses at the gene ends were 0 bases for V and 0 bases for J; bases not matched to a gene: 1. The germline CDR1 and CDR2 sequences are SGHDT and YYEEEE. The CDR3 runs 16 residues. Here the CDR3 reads CASSLELAGAKNIQYF. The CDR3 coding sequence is TGTGCCAGCAGCTTGGAACTAGCGGGAGCCAAAAACATTCAGTACTTC.